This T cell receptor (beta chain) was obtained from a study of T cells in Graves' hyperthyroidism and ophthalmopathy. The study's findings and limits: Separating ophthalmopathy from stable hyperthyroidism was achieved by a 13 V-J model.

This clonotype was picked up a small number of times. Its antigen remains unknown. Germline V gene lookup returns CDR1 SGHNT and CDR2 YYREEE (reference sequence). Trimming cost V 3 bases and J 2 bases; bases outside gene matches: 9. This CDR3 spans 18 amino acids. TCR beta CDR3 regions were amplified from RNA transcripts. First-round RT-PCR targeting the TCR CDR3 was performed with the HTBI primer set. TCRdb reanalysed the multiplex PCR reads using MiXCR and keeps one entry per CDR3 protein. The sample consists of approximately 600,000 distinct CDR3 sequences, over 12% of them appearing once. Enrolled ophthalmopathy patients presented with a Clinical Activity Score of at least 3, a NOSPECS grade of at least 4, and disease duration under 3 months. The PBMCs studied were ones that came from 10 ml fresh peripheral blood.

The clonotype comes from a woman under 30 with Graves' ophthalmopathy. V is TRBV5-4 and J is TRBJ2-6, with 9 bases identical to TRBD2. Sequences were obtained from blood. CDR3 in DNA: TGTGCCAGCAGCTCACCTTTGGCGGGAGGGACTGGGGCCAACGTCCTGACTTTC. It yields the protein CASSSPLAGGTGANVLTF.